This T cell receptor (beta chain) was recorded in a study of OX40 agonist ivuxolimab in advanced cancers. Study-level findings and limits: Low normalized T-cell clonal expansion was also seen in some nonresponders.

On this clone itself: Its antigen is not identified.

Deletions cut 5 bases from V and 6 bases from J, with 11 bases between. This CDR3 contains 13 residues. CDR1 and CDR2 (germline): MNHNY, SVGAGI (reference sequence). Here immunoSEQ multiplex PCR was the method, and the copy in TCRdb shows in-frame clones only, minus some. The sample includes about 91,000 clones, 80% to 90% of them seen just once. The chain joins TRBV6-6 to TRBJ1-5; D is ambiguous. Here the sequenced sample was CD4+ or CD8+ T cells sorted from blood, taken in a trial of the OX40 agonist ivuxolimab. The sequence was collected from an adult with an advanced solid tumor such as melanoma, head and neck, liver or kidney cancer. The CDR3 loop is CASSRGLSQPQHF. As DNA, the CDR3 is TGTGCCAGCAGTCGGGGTCTAAGTCAGCCCCAGCATTTT.